This T cell receptor (beta chain) was sequenced for a study of blood T cell repertoires in COVID-19. The method was immunoSEQ multiplex PCR; TCRdb's version includes in-frame clones alone and lacks a portion of them. The table includes some 300,000 clones, about 90% detected once. The CDR3 is made up of 16 amino acids. V lost 1 base, J lost 5 bases, and 6 bases stayed unmatched. In germline, CDR1 is SGHRS, CDR2 YFSETQ. The receptor was isolated from a woman in her forties or fifties who had been exposed to COVID-19. The sample was PBMCs or T cells enriched from blood (not recorded which). The chain uses TRBV5-1 and TRBJ2-4; 10 bases line up with TRBD2. This chain's CDR3 is CASSLTSGVGENIQYF. The CDR3 DNA is TGCGCCAGCAGCTTGACTAGCGGGGTCGGTGAAAACATTCAGTACTTC.